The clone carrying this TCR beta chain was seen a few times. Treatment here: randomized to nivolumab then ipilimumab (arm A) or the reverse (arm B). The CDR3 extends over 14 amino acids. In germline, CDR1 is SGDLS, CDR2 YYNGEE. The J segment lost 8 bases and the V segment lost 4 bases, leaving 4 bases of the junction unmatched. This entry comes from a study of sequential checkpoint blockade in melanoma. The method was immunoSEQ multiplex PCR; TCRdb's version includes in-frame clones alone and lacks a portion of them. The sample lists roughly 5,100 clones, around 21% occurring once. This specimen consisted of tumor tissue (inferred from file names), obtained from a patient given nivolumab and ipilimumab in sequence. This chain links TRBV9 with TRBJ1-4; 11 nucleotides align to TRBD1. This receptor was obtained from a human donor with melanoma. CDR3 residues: CASSPDRGQEKLFF. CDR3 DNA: TGTGCCAGCAGCCCGGACAGGGGGCAAGAAAAACTGTTTTTT.